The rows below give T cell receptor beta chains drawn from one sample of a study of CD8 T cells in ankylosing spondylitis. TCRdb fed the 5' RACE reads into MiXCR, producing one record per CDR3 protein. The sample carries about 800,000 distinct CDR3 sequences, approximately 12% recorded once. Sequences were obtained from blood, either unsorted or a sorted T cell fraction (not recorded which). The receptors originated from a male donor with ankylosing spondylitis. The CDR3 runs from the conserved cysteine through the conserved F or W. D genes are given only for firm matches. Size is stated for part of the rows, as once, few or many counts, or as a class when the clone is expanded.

CAISGLDEQFF | TGTGCCATCAGTGGGCTGGATGAGCAGTTCTTC | TRBJ2-1 | NA | NA | TRBV10-3
CASSPQGTLNTGELFF | TGTGCCAGCAGTCCCCAGGGTACCTTGAACACCGGGGAGCTGTTTTTT | TRBJ2-2 | few | NA | TRBV6-4
CASSLSPGTGVGGYTF | TGTGCCAGCAGCTTAAGTCCTGGGACAGGGGTGGGCGGCTACACCTTC | TRBJ1-2 | few | TRBD1 | TRBV7-6
CASSFGTGHNSPLHF | TGCGCCAGCAGCTTCGGGACAGGTCATAATTCACCCCTCCACTTT | TRBJ1-6 | few | TRBD1 | TRBV5-1
CASSKVAGTLNTGELFF | TGTGCCAGCAGCAAAGTTGCGGGGACCTTGAACACCGGGGAGCTGTTTTTT | TRBJ2-2 | NA | NA | TRBV7-3
CASSQSGTGTDTQYF | TGTGCCAGCAGCCAATCCGGTACTGGCACAGATACGCAGTATTTT | TRBJ2-3 | NA | NA | TRBV4-2
CSAFRGVYNEQFF | TGCAGTGCTTTCCGGGGGGTGTACAATGAGCAGTTCTTC | TRBJ2-1 | NA | TRBD2 | TRBV20-1
CASTLALPVRGYEQYF | TGTGCCAGCACCTTGGCCCTGCCTGTAAGGGGCTACGAGCAGTACTTC | TRBJ2-7 | NA | NA | TRBV5-5
CASSFNRGTGREKLFF | TGTGCCAGCAGCTTTAACCGGGGGACAGGGCGTGAAAAACTGTTTTTT | TRBJ1-4 | NA | TRBD1 | TRBV7-8
CSATKGQGIKNEQFF | TGCAGTGCCACTAAGGGACAGGGGATTAAGAATGAGCAGTTCTTC | TRBJ2-1 | few | TRBD1 | TRBV20-1
CASSLGASLEAFF | TGTGCCAGCAGCTTAGGCGCCAGTTTAGAGGCTTTCTTT | TRBJ1-1 | NA | NA | TRBV7-2
CASTQDSDTGELFF | TGTGCCAGCACTCAAGATTCGGACACCGGGGAGCTGTTTTTT | TRBJ2-2 | NA | NA | TRBV7-9
CASSLRDSQFF | TGTGCCAGTAGTCTGAGGGACTCACAGTTCTTC | TRBJ2-1 | NA | NA | TRBV19
CSGRGASDEQYF | TGCAGCGGGAGGGGGGCTAGCGACGAGCAGTACTTC | TRBJ2-7 | NA | NA | TRBV29-1